This TCR beta chain emerged from a study of T cells in Graves' hyperthyroidism and ophthalmopathy. An absence of ophthalmopathy progression within 18 months meant stable Graves' hyperthyroidism. Uncontrolled infection, other autoimmune disease, pregnancy or lactation led to exclusion. RNA transcripts gave rise to amplified TCR beta CDR3 regions. TCR CDR3 regions were first amplified by RT-PCR with HTBI primers. TCRdb recomputed calls from the multiplex PCR reads with MiXCR, one row per CDR3 protein. This sample has under 400,000 distinct CDR3 sequences, with less than 15% found just once. The CDR3 is 13 amino acids. J gave up 4 bases and V 3 bases, and 6 bases lay outside the gene matches. Germline lookup yields CDR1 DFQATT and CDR2 SNEGSKA (reference sequence). This clonotype has at least ten counts.

The chain links TRBV20-1 to TRBJ2-7, with 7 positions matching TRBD2. Material for sequencing was blood. This receptor was identified in a woman under 30 with Graves' hyperthyroidism. The CDR3 DNA reads as TGCAGTGCTAGGGGGGAGGGGAAATACGAGCAGTACTTC. This codes for CSARGEGKYEQYF.